Sequencing of this TCR beta chain was carried out in a study of shared clonotypes between healthy human individuals. Study background: CD4 naive cells filled three plates per donor, CD4 memory three, CD8 naive two and CD8 memory one.

Repertoires were generated with immunoSEQ multiplex PCR, while TCRdb's copy carries only in-frame clones and drops some. Of a few million clones in the sample, under 97% were seen once. The study's findings and limits: Sampling involved blood alone; tissue repertoires likely differ. Despite large depth, sorted-subset datasets appeared incompletely sequenced.

Comment on this clone: Its cognate antigen is unknown.

The J segment lost 6 bases and the V segment lost 6 bases, leaving 6 bases of the junction unmatched. Germline lookup yields CDR1 MNHEY and CDR2 SVGAGI. The CDR3 totals 14 residues. Researchers partitioned CD4+ cells into CD45RA+ naive and CD45RA-negative memory subsets. Sample: naive CD4+ T cells sorted from blood. Subset defined: CD45RA+ positively selected. This chain connects TRBV6-5 to TRBJ2-2; 8 nucleotides align to TRBD1. This clonotype originated in a man between 18 and 29 years old in good health. The CDR3 DNA reads TGTGCCAGCAGAGAGCAGGGGGCTCCCGGGGAGCTGTTTTTT. Translation: CASREQGAPGELFF.